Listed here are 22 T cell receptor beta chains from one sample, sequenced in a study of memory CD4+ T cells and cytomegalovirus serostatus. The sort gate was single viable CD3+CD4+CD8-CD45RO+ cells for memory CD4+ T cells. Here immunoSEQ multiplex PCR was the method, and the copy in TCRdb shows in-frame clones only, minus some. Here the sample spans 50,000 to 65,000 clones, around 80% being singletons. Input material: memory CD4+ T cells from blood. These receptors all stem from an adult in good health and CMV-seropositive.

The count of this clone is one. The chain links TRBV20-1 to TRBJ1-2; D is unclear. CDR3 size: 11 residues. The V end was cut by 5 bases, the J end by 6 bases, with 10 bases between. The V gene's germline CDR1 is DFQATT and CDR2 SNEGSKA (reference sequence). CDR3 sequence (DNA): TGCAGTGCTCGGATAGACAATGGCTACACCTTC. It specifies CSARIDNGYTF.

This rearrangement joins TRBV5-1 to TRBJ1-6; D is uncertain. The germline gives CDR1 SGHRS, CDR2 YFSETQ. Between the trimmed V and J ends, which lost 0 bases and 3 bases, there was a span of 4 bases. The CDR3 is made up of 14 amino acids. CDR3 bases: TGCGCCAGCAGCTTGGGACACTATAATTCACCCCTCCACTTT. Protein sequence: CASSLGHYNSPLHF.

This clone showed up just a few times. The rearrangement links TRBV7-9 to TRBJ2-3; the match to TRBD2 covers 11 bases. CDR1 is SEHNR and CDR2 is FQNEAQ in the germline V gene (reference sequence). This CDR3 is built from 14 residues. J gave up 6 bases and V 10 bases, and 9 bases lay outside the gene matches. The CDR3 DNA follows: TGTGCCACGCTAGCGGGAGGTTCGGGGGATACGCAGTATTTT. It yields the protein CATLAGGSGDTQYF. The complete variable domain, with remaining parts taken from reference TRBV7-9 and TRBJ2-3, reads DTGVSQNPRHKITKRGQNVTFRCDPISEHNRLYWYRQTLGQGPEFLTYFQNEAQLEKSRLLSDRFSAERPKGSFSTLEIQRTEQGDSAMYLCATLAGGSGDTQYFGPGTRLTVL.

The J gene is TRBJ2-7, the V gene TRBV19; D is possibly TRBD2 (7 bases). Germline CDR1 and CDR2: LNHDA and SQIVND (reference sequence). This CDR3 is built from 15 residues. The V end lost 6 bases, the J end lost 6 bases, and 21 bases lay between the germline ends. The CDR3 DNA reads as TGTGCCAGTAGCATGGGGGGGCCAGGTCAGAGCGAGCAGTACTTC. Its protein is CASSMGGPGQSEQYF.

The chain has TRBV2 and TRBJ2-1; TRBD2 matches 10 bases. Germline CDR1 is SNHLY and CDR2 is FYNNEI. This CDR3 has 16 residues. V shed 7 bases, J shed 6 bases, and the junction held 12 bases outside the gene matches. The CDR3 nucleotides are TGTGCCAGCATCCACCGAAGCGGGGGGGCCCTCAATGAGCAGTTCTTC. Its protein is CASIHRSGGALNEQFF.

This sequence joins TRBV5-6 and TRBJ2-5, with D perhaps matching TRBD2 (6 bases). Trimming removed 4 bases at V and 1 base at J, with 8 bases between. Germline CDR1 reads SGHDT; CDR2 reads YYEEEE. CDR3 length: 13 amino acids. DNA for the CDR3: TGTGCCAGCAGCCGGGACTTCCAAGAGACCCAGTACTTC. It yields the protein CASSRDFQETQYF.

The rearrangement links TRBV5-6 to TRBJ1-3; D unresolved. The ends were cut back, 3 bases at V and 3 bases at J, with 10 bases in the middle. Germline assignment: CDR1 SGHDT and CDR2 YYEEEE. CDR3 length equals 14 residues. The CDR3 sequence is CASSSDPIGNTIYF. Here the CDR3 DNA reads TGTGCCAGCAGCTCTGATCCCATTGGAAACACCATATATTTT. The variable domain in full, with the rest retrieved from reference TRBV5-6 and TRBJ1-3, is DAGVTQSPTHLIKTRGQQVTLRCSPKSGHDTVSWYQQALGQGPQFIFQYYEEEERQRGNFPDRFSGHQFPNYSSELNVNALLLGDSALYLCASSSDPIGNTIYFGEGSWLTVV.

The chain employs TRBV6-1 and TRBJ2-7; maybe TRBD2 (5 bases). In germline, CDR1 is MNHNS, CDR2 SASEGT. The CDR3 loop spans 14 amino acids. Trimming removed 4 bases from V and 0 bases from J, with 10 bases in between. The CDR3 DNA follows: TGTGCCAGCAGTGCGGGGTTCAGCTCCTACGAGCAGTACTTC. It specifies CASSAGFSSYEQYF.

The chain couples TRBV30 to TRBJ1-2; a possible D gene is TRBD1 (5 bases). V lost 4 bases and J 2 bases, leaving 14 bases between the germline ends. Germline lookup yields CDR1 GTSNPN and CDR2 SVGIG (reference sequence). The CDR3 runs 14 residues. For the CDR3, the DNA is TGTGCCTGGAAATGGCGTGACAGAAACTATGGCTACACCTTC. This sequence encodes CAWKWRDRNYGYTF.

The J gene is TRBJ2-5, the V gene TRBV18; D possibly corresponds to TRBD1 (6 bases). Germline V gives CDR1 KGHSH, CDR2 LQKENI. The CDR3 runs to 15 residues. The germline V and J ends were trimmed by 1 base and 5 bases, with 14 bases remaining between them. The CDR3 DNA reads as TGTGCCAGCTCACCACGAACAGGGAAGATCGAGACCCAGTACTTC. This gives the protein CASSPRTGKIETQYF.

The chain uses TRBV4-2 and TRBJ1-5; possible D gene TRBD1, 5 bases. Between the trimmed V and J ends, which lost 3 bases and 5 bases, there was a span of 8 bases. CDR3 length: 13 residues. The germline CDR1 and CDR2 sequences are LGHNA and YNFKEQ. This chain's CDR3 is CASSQGQDQPQHF. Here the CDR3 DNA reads TGTGCCAGCAGCCAGGGGCAGGATCAGCCCCAGCATTTT.

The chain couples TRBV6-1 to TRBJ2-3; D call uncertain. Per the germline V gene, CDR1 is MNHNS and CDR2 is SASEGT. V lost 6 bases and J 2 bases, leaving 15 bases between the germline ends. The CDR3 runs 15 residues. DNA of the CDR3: TGTGCCAGCAGGGCAGGCATTGACCACACAGATACGCAGTATTTT. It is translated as CASRAGIDHTDTQYF.

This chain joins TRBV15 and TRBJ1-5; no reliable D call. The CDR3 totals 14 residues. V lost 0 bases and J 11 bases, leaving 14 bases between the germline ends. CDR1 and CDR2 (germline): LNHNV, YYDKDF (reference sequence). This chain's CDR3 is CATSRETLEVTQHF. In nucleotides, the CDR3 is TGTGCCACCAGCAGAGAGACGTTGGAAGTAACCCAGCATTTT.

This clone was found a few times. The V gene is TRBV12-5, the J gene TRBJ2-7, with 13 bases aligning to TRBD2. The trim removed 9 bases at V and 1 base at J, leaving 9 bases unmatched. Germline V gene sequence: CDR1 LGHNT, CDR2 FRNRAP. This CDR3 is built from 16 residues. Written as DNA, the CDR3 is TGTGCTAGGACAACCGGGACTAGCGGGGTGTCCTACGAGCAGTACTTC. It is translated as CARTTGTSGVSYEQYF. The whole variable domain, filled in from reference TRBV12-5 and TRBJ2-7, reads DARVTQTPRHKVTEMGQEVTMRCQPILGHNTVFWYRQTMMQGLELLAYFRNRAPLDDSGMPKDRFSAEMPDATLATLKIQPSEPRDSAVYFCARTTGTSGVSYEQYFGPGTRLTVT.

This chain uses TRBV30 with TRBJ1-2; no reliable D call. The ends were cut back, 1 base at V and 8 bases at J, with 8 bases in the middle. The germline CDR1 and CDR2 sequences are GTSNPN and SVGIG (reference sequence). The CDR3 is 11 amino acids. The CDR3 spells CAWSGPRGYTF. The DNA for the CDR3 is TGTGCCTGGAGTGGACCCAGGGGCTACACCTTC.

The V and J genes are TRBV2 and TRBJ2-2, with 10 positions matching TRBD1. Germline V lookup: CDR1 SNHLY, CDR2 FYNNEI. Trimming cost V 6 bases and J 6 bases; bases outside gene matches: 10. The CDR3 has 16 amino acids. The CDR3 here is CASSGPGTGAPGELFF. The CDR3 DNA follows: TGTGCCAGCAGCGGCCCCGGGACAGGGGCCCCCGGGGAGCTGTTTTTT.

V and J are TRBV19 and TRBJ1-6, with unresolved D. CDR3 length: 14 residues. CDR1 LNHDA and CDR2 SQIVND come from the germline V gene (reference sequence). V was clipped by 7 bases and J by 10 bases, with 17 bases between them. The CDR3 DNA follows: TGTGCCAGTACTACCCGCCCTGAAGGGTCACCCCTCCACTTT. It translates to CASTTRPEGSPLHF. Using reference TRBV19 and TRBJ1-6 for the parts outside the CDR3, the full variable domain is DGGITQSPKYLFRKEGQNVTLSCEQNLNHDAMYWYRQDPGQGLRLIYYSQIVNDFQKGDIAEGYSVSREKKESFPLTVTSAQKNPTAFYLCASTTRPEGSPLHFGNGTRLTVT.

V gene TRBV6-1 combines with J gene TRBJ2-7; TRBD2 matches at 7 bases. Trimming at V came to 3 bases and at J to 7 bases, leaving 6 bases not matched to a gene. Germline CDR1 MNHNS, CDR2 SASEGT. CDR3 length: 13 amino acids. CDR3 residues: CASSDGRGWEQYF. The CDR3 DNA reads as TGTGCCAGCAGTGATGGGAGGGGATGGGAGCAGTACTTC.

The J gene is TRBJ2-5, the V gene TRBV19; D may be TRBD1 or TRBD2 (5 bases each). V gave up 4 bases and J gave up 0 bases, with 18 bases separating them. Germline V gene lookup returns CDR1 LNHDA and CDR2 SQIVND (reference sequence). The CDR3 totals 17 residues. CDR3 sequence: CASSTTGTAPYQETQYF. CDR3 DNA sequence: TGTGCCAGTAGTACAACCGGGACGGCGCCGTACCAAGAGACCCAGTACTTC.

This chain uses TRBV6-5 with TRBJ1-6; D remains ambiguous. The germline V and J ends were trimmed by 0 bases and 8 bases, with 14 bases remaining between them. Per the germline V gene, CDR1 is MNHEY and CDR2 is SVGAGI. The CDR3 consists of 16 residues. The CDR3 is CASSYSTLLPDSPLHF. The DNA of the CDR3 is TGTGCCAGCAGTTACTCGACCCTGCTCCCGGATTCACCCCTCCACTTT.

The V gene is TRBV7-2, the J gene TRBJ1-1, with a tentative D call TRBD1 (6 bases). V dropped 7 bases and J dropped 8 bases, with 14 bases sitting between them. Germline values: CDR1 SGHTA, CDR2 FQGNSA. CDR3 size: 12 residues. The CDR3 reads CASTLTGKEAFF. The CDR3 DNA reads TGTGCCAGCACCCTTACAGGGAAGGAAGCTTTCTTT.

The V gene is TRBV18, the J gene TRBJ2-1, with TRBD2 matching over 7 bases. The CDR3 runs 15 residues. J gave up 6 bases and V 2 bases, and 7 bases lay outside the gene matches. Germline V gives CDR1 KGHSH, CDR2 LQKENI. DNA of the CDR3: TGTGCCAGCTCACCAGATATAGGACTAGTCAATGAGCAGTTCTTC. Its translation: CASSPDIGLVNEQFF.